This entry lists 22 T cell receptor beta chains sequenced from one sample in a study of T cell changes during pregnancy in multiple sclerosis. The repertoire was sequenced with immunoSEQ multiplex PCR; TCRdb's copy has only in-frame clones and lacks some. The sample records 40,000 or so clones, over 80% being singletons. Sample: CD4+ T cells from peripheral blood mononuclear cells, taken in the third trimester of pregnancy. Source of these receptors: a female donor in good health, enrolled as a control in a pregnancy study.

J is TRBJ1-1 and V is TRBV5-4; tentatively, D is TRBD1 (5 bases). Trimming left V 0 bases short and J 9 bases short, with 15 bases between. The CDR3 runs 14 residues. Germline lookup yields CDR1 SGHNT and CDR2 YYREEE (reference sequence). CDR3 DNA sequence: TGTGCCAGCAGCTTGGGCTCGGGGGAGGCGAAAGCTTTCTTT. Protein sequence: CASSLGSGEAKAFF.

In its sample, this clone was seen once. The rearrangement links TRBV28 to TRBJ2-7; D perhaps matches TRBD1 (6 bases). The CDR3 spans 13 residues. V lost 6 bases and J 1 base, leaving 10 bases between the germline ends. Germline V gene data show CDR1 as MDHEN and CDR2 as SYDVKM. For the CDR3, the DNA is TGTGCCAGCAGGGGGACACCTTCCTACGAGCAGTACTTC. Encoded protein: CASRGTPSYEQYF.

The chain carries TRBV7-3 and TRBJ2-7; maybe TRBD2 (5 bases). This CDR3 comprises 15 residues. Trimming cost V 6 bases and J 6 bases, with 21 bases left between them. Germline V gene lookup returns CDR1 SGHTA and CDR2 FQGTGA. CDR3 sequence reads: CASRLSLANPSEQYF. CDR3 in DNA: TGTGCCAGCAGGCTCTCCTTAGCGAATCCTTCCGAGCAGTACTTC.

This clone came up a few times. V gene TRBV5-1 combines with J gene TRBJ1-1; 7 bases are a match to TRBD1. The CDR3 runs to 15 residues. The trim removed 4 bases at V and 5 bases at J, leaving 11 bases unmatched. Germline loops: CDR1 SGHRS, CDR2 YFSETQ. As DNA, the CDR3 is TGCGCCAGCAGCCCCGCTCGGACAGGACAAACTGAAGCTTTCTTT. Residues: CASSPARTGQTEAFF.

This chain joins TRBV15 and TRBJ2-7; possible D gene TRBD2, 5 bases. Deletions cut 1 base from V and 3 bases from J, with 16 bases between. The CDR3 runs to 16 residues. Germline values: CDR1 LNHNV, CDR2 YYDKDF (reference sequence). The CDR3 region has the DNA TGTGCCACCAGCAGAGTCCGGTCCGCCGGGGACTACGAGCAGTACTTC. Translation: CATSRVRSAGDYEQYF.

The chain is built from TRBV28 and TRBJ2-7; TRBD2 aligns across 10 bases. Trimming took 6 bases from V and 4 from J; bases not matched to a gene: 9. Germline V gene data show CDR1 as MDHEN and CDR2 as SYDVKM. CDR3 length: 15 amino acids. CDR3 loop: CASSHDPTSGYEQYF. The DNA for the CDR3 is TGTGCCAGCAGCCATGACCCGACTAGCGGGTACGAGCAGTACTTC.

The genes are TRBV10-2 and TRBJ1-1; 7 nucleotides match TRBD1. The junction had 4 bases not matched to a gene; V was cut back by 3 bases and J by 6 bases. The germline gives CDR1 WSHSY, CDR2 SAAADI. The CDR3 is 13 amino acids. CDR3 coding DNA: TGCGCCAGCAGTGACCGAGGGGGCTCTGAAGCTTTCTTT. This gives the protein CASSDRGGSEAFF.

The CDR3 DNA is TGTGCCAGCAGCTCTGGTGTACAGGGTGGAAAACTGTTTTTT. Amino acids: CASSSGVQGGKLFF. The gene calls are TRBV11-2 and TRBJ1-4, with D possibly TRBD1 on 6 matching bases. This CDR3 region has 14 residues. Trimming stripped 4 bases from V and 10 bases from J, with 16 bases between. Per the germline V gene, CDR1 is SGHAT and CDR2 is FQNNGV.

This clone was observed once. The rearrangement uses TRBV19 and TRBJ2-1; 9 nucleotides line up with TRBD2. Trimming took 5 bases from V and 0 from J; bases not matched to a gene: 5. The CDR3 totals 16 residues. Germline CDR1 and CDR2: LNHDA and SQIVND (reference sequence). The CDR3 loop reads CASSELAGSSYNEQFF. The CDR3 DNA sequence: TGTGCCAGTAGTGAGCTAGCGGGGAGCTCCTACAATGAGCAGTTCTTC.

This chain connects TRBV27 to TRBJ1-1, with 9 bases fitting TRBD1. The germline V gene encodes CDR1 MNHEY and CDR2 SMNVEV (reference sequence). The CDR3 runs to 15 residues. The V gene end was trimmed by 2 bases and the J gene end by 7 bases; junction bases not matched to a gene: 8. The CDR3 is CASSLRQGGPFEAFF. CDR3 coding DNA: TGTGCCAGCAGTTTAAGACAGGGGGGTCCTTTTGAAGCTTTCTTT.

The V call is TRBV30, the J call TRBJ1-1; D not certain. Germline V gene lookup returns CDR1 GTSNPN and CDR2 SVGIG (reference sequence). Trimming took off 1 base at V and 1 base at J, with 10 bases between the two ends. The CDR3 has 14 residues. The CDR3 here is CAWSAQLGNTEAFF. CDR3 DNA sequence: TGTGCCTGGAGTGCCCAACTAGGGAACACTGAAGCTTTCTTT.

The rearrangement joins TRBV27 to TRBJ2-7; no clear D. From germline, CDR1 is MNHEY and CDR2 SMNVEV (reference sequence). Trimming pared 2 bases from V and 4 bases from J, leaving 12 bases between. CDR3 length: 14 residues. The CDR3 DNA reads as TGTGCCAGCAGTTTAGAGGCCCACGGGTACGAGCAGTACTTC. Translation: CASSLEAHGYEQYF.

The V call is TRBV2, the J call TRBJ2-3; TRBD1 agrees at 10 bases. V shed 8 bases and J 1 base; nucleotides not matched to a gene: 9. Germline CDR1 is SNHLY and CDR2 is FYNNEI. The CDR3 has 16 residues. Written as DNA, the CDR3 is TGTGCCAGCCGAACCCCTGGGACAGGGGGCACAGATACGCAGTATTTT. The encoded protein is CASRTPGTGGTDTQYF. Full variable domain (missing parts from reference TRBV2 and TRBJ2-3): EPEVTQTPSHQVTQMGQEVILRCVPISNHLYFYWYRQILGQKVEFLVSFYNNEISEKSEIFDDQFSVERPDGSNFTLKIRSTKLEDSAMYFCASRTPGTGGTDTQYFGPGTRLTVL.

This chain links TRBV11-3 with TRBJ2-1; 8 nucleotides match TRBD2. Germline loops: CDR1 SGHNT, CDR2 YENEEA. The CDR3 is 14 residues long. Losses at the gene ends were 5 bases for V and 7 bases for J; bases not matched to a gene: 7. The CDR3 reads CASSPPSGGNEQFF. The CDR3 nucleotides are TGTGCCAGCAGCCCACCCAGCGGGGGAAATGAGCAGTTCTTC.

Sample share makes this clone medium-sized. The chain uses TRBV7-2 and TRBJ2-7, with D unresolved. The V end lost 2 bases, the J end lost 1 base, and 15 bases lay between the germline ends. The CDR3 extends over 16 amino acids. Germline lookup yields CDR1 SGHTA and CDR2 FQGNSA. CDR3 residues: CASSLRPLAESYEQYF. CDR3 bases: TGTGCCAGCAGCTTAAGGCCCCTGGCGGAATCCTACGAGCAGTACTTC.

The gene calls are TRBV28 and TRBJ2-7; 9 nucleotides match TRBD2. Germline-derived CDR1 and CDR2 are MDHEN and SYDVKM. The junction had 7 bases not matched to a gene; V was cut back by 6 bases and J by 4 bases. This CDR3 has 14 residues. DNA for the CDR3: TGTGCCAGCAGGACCGGGACTAGCAGTTACGAGCAGTACTTC. It is translated as CASRTGTSSYEQYF.

This chain connects TRBV9 to TRBJ2-2, with D perhaps TRBD2 (5 bases). The germline V and J ends were trimmed by 4 bases and 4 bases, with 8 bases remaining between them. The CDR3 extends over 13 amino acids. CDR1 and CDR2 (germline): SGDLS, YYNGEE. For the CDR3, the DNA is TGTGCCAGCAGCCAAACTAGCACCGGGGAGCTGTTTTTT. Its protein is CASSQTSTGELFF.

The rearrangement links TRBV5-1 to TRBJ2-2; D possibly corresponds to TRBD1 (6 bases). Germline V CDR1 and CDR2: SGHRS, YFSETQ. This CDR3 comprises 13 residues. The V and J ends lost 3 bases and 3 bases respectively, with 6 bases between them. CDR3 bases: TGCGCCAGCAGCTCAGGGGACACCGGGGAGCTGTTTTTT. Translation: CASSSGDTGELFF.

The gene calls are TRBV19 and TRBJ2-7, with 8 positions matching TRBD2. Germline V gene lookup returns CDR1 LNHDA and CDR2 SQIVND (reference sequence). The trim removed 1 base at V and 0 bases at J, leaving 5 bases unmatched. The CDR3 loop spans 16 amino acids. DNA for the CDR3: TGTGCCAGTAGTATAGCCGGCGGGAGGTCCTCCTACGAGCAGTACTTC. Protein: CASSIAGGRSSYEQYF.

This chain uses TRBV5-5 with TRBJ1-3; perhaps TRBD1 as D (5 bases). The CDR3 is 14 residues long. Germline V gives CDR1 SGHKS, CDR2 YYEKEE (reference sequence). V dropped 3 bases and J dropped 0 bases, with 7 bases sitting between them. The CDR3 spells CASSWGVSGNTIYF. DNA for the CDR3: TGTGCCAGCAGCTGGGGGGTCTCTGGAAACACCATATATTTT.

This chain connects TRBV19 to TRBJ2-5, with 9 bases aligning to TRBD1. Germline V gene sequence: CDR1 LNHDA, CDR2 SQIVND (reference sequence). Trimming at V came to 3 bases and at J to 5 bases, leaving 10 bases not matched to a gene. The CDR3 is 16 amino acids. CDR3 in DNA: TGTGCCAGTAGTATCACAGGGGGCGGTTTTCGGGAGACCCAGTACTTC. Protein: CASSITGGGFRETQYF.

V usage is TRBV28 and J usage is TRBJ2-3, with 8 bases matching TRBD2. V was pared by 2 bases and J by 6 bases, with 7 bases of the junction left unmatched. The CDR3 loop spans 15 amino acids. The germline V gene has CDR1 MDHEN and CDR2 SYDVKM. CDR3 coding DNA: TGTGCCAGCAGTTTAATGGGACTAGAATCGGATACGCAGTATTTT. The encoded protein is CASSLMGLESDTQYF.